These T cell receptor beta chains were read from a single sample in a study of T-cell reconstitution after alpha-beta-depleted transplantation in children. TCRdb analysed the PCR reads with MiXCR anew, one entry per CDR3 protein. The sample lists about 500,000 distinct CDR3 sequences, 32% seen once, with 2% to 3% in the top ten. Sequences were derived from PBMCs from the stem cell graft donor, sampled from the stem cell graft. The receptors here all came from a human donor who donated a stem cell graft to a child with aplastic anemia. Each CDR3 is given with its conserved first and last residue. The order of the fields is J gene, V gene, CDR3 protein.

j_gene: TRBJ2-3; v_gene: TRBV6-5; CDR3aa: CASSYGASSDTQYF
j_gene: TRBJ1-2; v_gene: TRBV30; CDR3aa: CAWGTGGGYTF
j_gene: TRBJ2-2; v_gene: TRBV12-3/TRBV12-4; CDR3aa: CASSAGRLNTGELFF
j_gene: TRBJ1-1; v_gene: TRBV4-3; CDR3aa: CASSQDVTRGAFF
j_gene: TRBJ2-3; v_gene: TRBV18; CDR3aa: CASSSGAVGTDTQYF
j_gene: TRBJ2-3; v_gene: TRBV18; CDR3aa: CASSPPGGTRDTQYF
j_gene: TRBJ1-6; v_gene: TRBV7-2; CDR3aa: CASSLEGLRSPLHF
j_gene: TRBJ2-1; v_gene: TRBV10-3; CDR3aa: CAISDHPGLAGELYNEQFF
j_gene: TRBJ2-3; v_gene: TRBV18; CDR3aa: CASSPQGAITDTQYF
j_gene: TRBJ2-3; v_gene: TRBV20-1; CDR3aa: CSAAAWDSTDTQYF
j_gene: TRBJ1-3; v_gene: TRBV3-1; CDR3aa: CASSGTGSGNTIYF
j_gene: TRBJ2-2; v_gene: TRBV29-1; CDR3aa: CSVVWLAENTGELFF
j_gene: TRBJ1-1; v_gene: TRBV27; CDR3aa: CASSRSGRGGTEAFF
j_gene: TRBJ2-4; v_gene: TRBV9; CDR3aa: CASSVAGGTSGVILAKNIQYF
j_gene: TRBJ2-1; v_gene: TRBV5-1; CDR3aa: CASSLGAGRSPYNEQFF
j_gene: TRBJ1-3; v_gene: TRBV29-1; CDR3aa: CSVGSSGDNTIYF
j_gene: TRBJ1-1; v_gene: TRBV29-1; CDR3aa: CSVEGNTEAFF
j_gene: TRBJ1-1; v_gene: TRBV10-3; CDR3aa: CAIRGTGGMNTEAFF
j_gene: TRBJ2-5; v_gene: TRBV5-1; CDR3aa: CASSFTGGQIQETQYF
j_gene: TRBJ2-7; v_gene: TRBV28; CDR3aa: CASSWEYEQYF
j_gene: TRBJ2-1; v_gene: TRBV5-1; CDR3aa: CASSLGERVGGSSYNEQFF
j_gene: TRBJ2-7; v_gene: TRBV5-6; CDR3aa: CASSLPRVHEQYF
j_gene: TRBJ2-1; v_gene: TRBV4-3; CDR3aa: CASSQEPSYNEQFF
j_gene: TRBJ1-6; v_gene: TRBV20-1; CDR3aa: CSASPGQGTSPLHF
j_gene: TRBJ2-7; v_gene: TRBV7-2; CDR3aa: CASSPWTGAYEQYF
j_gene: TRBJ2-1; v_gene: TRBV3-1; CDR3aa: CASSQAPPNEQFF
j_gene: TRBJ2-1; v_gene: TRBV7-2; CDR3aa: CASSLAGTSSYNEQFF
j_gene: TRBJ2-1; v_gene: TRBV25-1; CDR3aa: CASSVPGLVHNEQFF
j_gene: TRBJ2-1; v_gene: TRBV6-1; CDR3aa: CASSPPGGLAGVGNEQFF
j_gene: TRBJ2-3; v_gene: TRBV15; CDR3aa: CATSRSPGLAGSTDTQYF
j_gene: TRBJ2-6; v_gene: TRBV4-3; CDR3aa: CASGGANVLTF
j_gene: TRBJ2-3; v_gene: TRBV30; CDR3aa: CAWSVAGLAGATDTQYF
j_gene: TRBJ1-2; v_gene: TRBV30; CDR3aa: CAWSHQDNYGYTF
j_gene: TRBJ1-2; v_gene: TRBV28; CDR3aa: CASSRQTAPNYGYTF
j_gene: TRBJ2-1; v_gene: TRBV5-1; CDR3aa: CASSWSGRAGNEQFF
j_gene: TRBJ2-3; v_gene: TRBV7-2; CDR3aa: CASSYGDPTDTQYF
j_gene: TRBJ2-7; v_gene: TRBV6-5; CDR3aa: CASSYSGQVRYEQYF
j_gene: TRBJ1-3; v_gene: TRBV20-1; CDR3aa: CSARVLLRGSAGNTIYF
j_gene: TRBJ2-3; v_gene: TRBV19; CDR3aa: CASSIEGGARADTQYF
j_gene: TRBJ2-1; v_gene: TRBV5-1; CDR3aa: CASSLETTSYNEQFF
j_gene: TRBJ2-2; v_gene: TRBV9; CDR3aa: CASSDQGTPNTGELFF
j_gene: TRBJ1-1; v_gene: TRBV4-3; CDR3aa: CASTPDRVNTEAFF
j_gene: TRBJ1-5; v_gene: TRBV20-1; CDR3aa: CSARDNRGGGNQPQHF
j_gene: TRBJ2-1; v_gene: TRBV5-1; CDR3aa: CASSPGQGSNNEQFF
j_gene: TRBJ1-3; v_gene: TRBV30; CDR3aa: CAWSVRRYSGNTIYF
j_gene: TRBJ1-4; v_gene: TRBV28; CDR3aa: CASSVPRGGNEKLFF
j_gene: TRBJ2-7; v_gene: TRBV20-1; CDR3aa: CSARDPPYEQYF
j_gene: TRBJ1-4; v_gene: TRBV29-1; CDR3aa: CSVGGRTATNEKLFF
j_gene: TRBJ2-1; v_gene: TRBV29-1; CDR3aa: CSGGLAGGDEQFF
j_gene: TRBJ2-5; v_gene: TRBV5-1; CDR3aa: CASSSWGGDGTQYF